The present T cell receptor (beta chain) was sequenced within a study of Graves' ophthalmopathy and Graves' hyperthyroidism. Regarding the study as a whole: Among expanded thyroid clonotypes above 0.001 frequency, most also occurred in blood.

Amplified TCR beta CDR3 regions were obtained using RNA transcripts as template. HTBI primers served in a first-round RT-PCR, which a second-round multiplex PCR followed. Via MiXCR, TCRdb re-called the multiplex PCR reads, giving one row per CDR3 protein. Among a few hundred thousand distinct CDR3 sequences listed, about 16% were seen once. Worth noting for this clonotype: Its specificity is not known. A much larger clone differs by one base, so this may be a read error.

This receptor was obtained from a woman under 30 with stable Graves' hyperthyroidism. Sequences were obtained from peripheral blood.

As DNA, the CDR3 is TGTGCTAGTGGTTTGGGGGGTGGGGGTGCCGACACCGGGGAGCTGTGTTTT. Encoded protein: CASGLGGGGADTGELCF. The rearrangement links TRBV12-5 to TRBJ2-2; D could derive from TRBD1 or TRBD2 (5 bases each). The germline V gene encodes CDR1 LGHNT and CDR2 FRNRAP. The CDR3 is made up of 17 amino acids.